Each of the 32 T cell receptor beta chains below was sequenced from the same sample in a study of T cell repertoires in cytomegalovirus infection. TCRdb independently ran MiXCR on the reads; one entry per CDR3 protein. The top ten hold roughly 13% of the sample, which has about 920,000 distinct CDR3 sequences, approximately 31% seen once. These receptors' targets are unknown. The source was cultured CD8+ T cells from PBMCs, collected from culture after CMV antigen stimulation. The receptors come from a human donor in good health (CMV status not recorded). Some clones in this sample may be carry-over from other donors' samples.

V gene TRBV28 combines with J gene TRBJ2-7, with D maybe TRBD2 (5 bases). The V and J ends lost 3 bases and 7 bases respectively, with 13 bases between them. This CDR3 spans 13 amino acids. Germline V gene sequence: CDR1 MDHEN, CDR2 SYDVKM. DNA of the CDR3: TGTGCCAGCAGTTTCTTGAGGGTGCGAGAGCAGTACGTC. Its protein is CASSFLRVREQYV.

Ten or more counts support this clonotype. The chain has TRBV7-2 and TRBJ2-1, with D tentatively TRBD1 (5 bases). This CDR3 comprises 12 residues. Germline-derived CDR1 and CDR2 are SGHTA and FQGNSA. With 7 bases removed from V and 7 bases from J, the gap between germline ends came to 11 bases. The CDR3, as DNA: TGTGCCAGCAACCTAGGACAAAATGAGCAGTTCTTC. It encodes CASNLGQNEQFF.

Comment on this clonotype: One base away lies a much larger clone, so this may be a sequencing read error. The chain couples TRBV28 to TRBJ2-2; 7 bases match TRBD2. The CDR3 is 16 residues long. V trimming: 10 bases; J trimming: 2 bases; junction bases outside the gene matches: 13. Germline CDR1 MDHEN, CDR2 SYDVKM. The CDR3 nucleotides are TGTGCCAACCAAGTTCGGGGGGTAGAAAACACCGGGGAGCTGTTTTTT. It yields the protein CANQVRGVENTGELFF.

The chain joins TRBV7-9 to TRBJ2-3; perhaps TRBD1 as D (5 bases). From germline, CDR1 is SEHNR and CDR2 FQNEAQ (reference sequence). V was clipped by 4 bases and J by 4 bases, with 12 bases between them. The CDR3 runs 14 residues. As DNA, the CDR3 is TGTGCCAGCAGCTCGACAGTTGAAGCAGATACGCAGTATTTT. It codes for CASSSTVEADTQYF. The full variable domain, completed using reference TRBV7-9 and TRBJ2-3, is DTGVSQNPRHKITKRGQNVTFRCDPISEHNRLYWYRQTLGQGPEFLTYFQNEAQLEKSRLLSDRFSAERPKGSFSTLEIQRTEQGDSAMYLCASSSTVEADTQYFGPGTRLTVL.

There are a few counts of this clonotype. The rearrangement links TRBV4-3 to TRBJ1-1; D not certain. This CDR3 is 15 amino acids long. In germline, CDR1 is LGHNA, CDR2 YSLEER. V was cut by 0 bases and J by 1 base, with 9 bases left in between. CDR3 region: CASSQERLSNTEAFF. The CDR3 region has the DNA TGCGCCAGCAGCCAAGAAAGGTTATCGAACACTGAAGCTTTCTTT.

There are many counts of this clonotype. The genes are TRBV7-6 and TRBJ1-5, with D unresolved. V was pared by 5 bases and J by 0 bases, with 5 bases between. The CDR3 runs 13 residues. Germline lookup yields CDR1 SGHVS and CDR2 FNYEAQ. DNA for the CDR3: TGTGCCAGCAGCCAGAATAGCAATCAGCCCCAGCATTTT. This translates into CASSQNSNQPQHF.

This clonotype was seen more than once but under ten times. The chain carries TRBV7-6 and TRBJ2-1; D is possibly TRBD2 (5 bases). Trimming stripped 5 bases from V and 9 bases from J, with 14 bases between. Germline assignment: CDR1 SGHVS and CDR2 FNYEAQ. The CDR3 covers 13 residues. This CDR3 reads CASSPPPRGEQFF. CDR3 DNA sequence: TGTGCCAGCAGCCCCCCTCCTCGGGGTGAGCAGTTCTTC.

This clonotype showed up just a few times. This chain joins TRBV27 and TRBJ1-1; D might be TRBD1 (6 bases). The CDR3 length is 17 residues. CDR1 is MNHEY and CDR2 is SMNVEV in the germline V gene (reference sequence). V gave up 3 bases and J gave up 4 bases, with 21 bases separating them. The DNA of the CDR3 is TGTGCCAGCAGTTTGCGGGGGGCCGGGAACTTCGGCACTGAAGCTTTCTTT. Amino acid sequence: CASSLRGAGNFGTEAFF.

This clonotype was recorded at least ten times. The genes are TRBV7-2 and TRBJ2-3, with D possibly being TRBD1 (6 bases). The CDR3 totals 15 residues. V was trimmed by 0 bases and J by 6 bases, leaving 13 bases between them. Germline V gives CDR1 SGHTA, CDR2 FQGNSA. This CDR3 reads CASSLANRVGDTQYF. CDR3 sequence (DNA): TGTGCCAGCAGCTTAGCAAACAGGGTAGGGGATACGCAGTATTTT.

The table lists this clonotype with a count of one. This chain joins TRBV6-2 or TRBV6-3 and TRBJ1-6; D possibly corresponds to TRBD1 (6 bases). The CDR3 extends over 17 amino acids. Per germline, CDR1 MNHEY and CDR2 SVGEGT. Trimming cost V 5 bases and J 4 bases, with 18 bases left between them. The CDR3 DNA sequence: TGTGCCAGCAGTAGGGACACCGAGGTGTATTATAATTCACCCCTCCACTTT. This gives the protein CASSRDTEVYYNSPLHF.

This clonotype was detected a few times. The gene calls are TRBV20-1 and TRBJ1-2; possible D gene TRBD1, 6 bases. In germline, CDR1 is DFQATT, CDR2 SNEGSKA (reference sequence). This CDR3 is 14 amino acids long. V lost 2 bases, J lost 0 bases, and 10 bases lay in between. The CDR3 DNA follows: TGCAGTGCTAGATCAGGGGAAACTAACTATGGCTACACCTTC. Its translation is CSARSGETNYGYTF.

J is TRBJ2-3 and V is TRBV7-9, with D tentatively TRBD1 or TRBD2 (6 bases each). Trimming pared 5 bases from V and 2 bases from J, leaving 17 bases between. The length of the CDR3 is 16 residues. CDR1 is SEHNR, CDR2 FQNEAQ, per germline (reference sequence). CDR3 in amino acids: CASSPTGGPVTDTQYF. DNA of the CDR3: TGTGCCAGCAGCCCCACTGGGGGGCCAGTCACAGATACGCAGTATTTT.

The J gene is TRBJ1-4, the V gene TRBV6-1; 7 bases are shared with TRBD1. Germline-derived CDR1 and CDR2 are MNHNS and SASEGT. The junction had 5 bases not matched to a gene; V was cut back by 4 bases and J by 6 bases. The CDR3 is made up of 14 amino acids. CDR3 sequence reads: CASSAQGSDEKLFF. In nucleotides, the CDR3 is TGTGCCAGCAGTGCACAGGGGAGCGATGAAAAACTGTTTTTT.

This rearrangement joins TRBV12-3 or TRBV12-4 to TRBJ2-1; possible D gene TRBD2, 7 bases. The CDR3 runs to 15 residues. The ends were cut back, 2 bases at V and 2 bases at J, with 10 bases in the middle. The CDR3 nucleotides read TGTGCCAGCAGTTTACGGGGGGACACCTACAATGAGCAGTTCTTC. Translated: CASSLRGDTYNEQFF.

This chain uses TRBV13 with TRBJ2-3; possibly TRBD2 for D (6 bases). The CDR3 has 16 residues. The V gene lost 2 bases and the J gene lost 5 bases, with 17 bases spanning the gap. Germline assignment: CDR1 PRHDT and CDR2 FYEKMQ (reference sequence). The CDR3 protein is CASSLIWRGVEDTQYF. CDR3 nucleotide sequence: TGTGCCAGCAGCTTAATTTGGCGGGGCGTTGAAGATACGCAGTATTTT.

Regarding this clonotype: Relative to the germline gene, one junction end is altered; a read error may explain this. The chain couples TRBV9 to TRBJ2-1; 10 nucleotides match TRBD2. The CDR3 spans 17 residues. Germline V lookup: CDR1 SGDLS, CDR2 YYNGEE. As DNA, the CDR3 is TGTGCCAGCAGCGGGGTCAGCGGGGGGGCCTCCTACAATGAGCAATTCTTC. Protein sequence: CASSGVSGGASYNEQFF.

This clonotype was counted at least ten times. V is TRBV7-8 and J is TRBJ2-4, with D possibly being TRBD2 (5 bases). The V gene lost 5 bases and the J gene lost 2 bases, with 13 bases spanning the gap. The germline V gene encodes CDR1 SGHVS and CDR2 FQNEAQ. CDR3 length: 15 residues. In DNA, the CDR3 is TGTGCCAGCAGCAGCCTTAGCGTCTCCAAAAACATTCAGTACTTC. Translation gives CASSSLSVSKNIQYF.

This clonotype came up many times. Written as DNA, the CDR3 is TGTGCCAGTGGGTGGGGGGCCCAGAGCTCCTACAATGAGCAGTTCTTC. It encodes CASGWGAQSSYNEQFF. This rearrangement joins TRBV12-3 or TRBV12-4 to TRBJ2-1; TRBD1 or TRBD2 may be the D gene (6 bases each). The ends were cut back, 9 bases at V and 0 bases at J, with 18 bases in the middle. This CDR3 comprises 16 residues.

This clonotype came up many times. The chain links TRBV7-2 to TRBJ2-7; maybe TRBD2 (5 bases). The germline V and J ends were trimmed by 2 bases and 4 bases, with 15 bases remaining between them. Germline V gene sequence: CDR1 SGHTA, CDR2 FQGNSA. This CDR3 has 15 amino acids. The CDR3 loop is CASSLQEAPGYEQYF. The CDR3 DNA sequence: TGTGCCAGCAGCTTACAGGAAGCTCCGGGATACGAGCAGTACTTC.

The V call is TRBV12-3 or TRBV12-4, the J call TRBJ2-7; 10 nucleotides agree with TRBD1. V trimming: 6 bases; J trimming: 5 bases; junction bases outside the gene matches: 7. The CDR3 runs 14 residues. CDR3 residues: CASSLGTGVHEQYV. CDR3 DNA sequence: TGTGCCAGCAGCCTCGGGACAGGGGTTCACGAGCAGTACGTC.

This clonotype was counted many times. This chain links TRBV2 with TRBJ2-1; D may be TRBD2 (5 bases). The CDR3 is 14 residues long. Trimming removed 8 bases from V and 3 bases from J, with 14 bases in between. CDR1 and CDR2 from the germline V gene are SNHLY and FYNNEI. The CDR3 here is CASGSIGNYNEQFF. The CDR3 DNA reads TGTGCCAGCGGGAGTATAGGGAACTACAATGAGCAGTTCTTC.

This clonotype appeared a few times. The V and J genes are TRBV5-8 and TRBJ2-1; D is ambiguous. The V end lost 1 base, the J end lost 7 bases, and 15 bases lay between the germline ends. The germline V gene encodes CDR1 SGHTS and CDR2 YDEGEE. CDR3 length equals 15 residues. The CDR3: CASSLIVGMANEQFF. CDR3 nucleotide sequence: TGTGCCAGCAGCTTGATTGTAGGGATGGCAAATGAGCAGTTCTTC.

This chain links TRBV7-6 with TRBJ2-3; TRBD2 aligns across 9 bases. The CDR3 runs 18 residues. V dropped 1 base and J dropped 2; count of bases not matched to a gene: 10. The V gene's germline CDR1 is SGHVS and CDR2 FNYEAQ. DNA of the CDR3: TGTGCCAGCAGCTTAGGGAGTGGTAGCGGGGGCCCCACAGATACGCAGTATTTT. Translating gives CASSLGSGSGGPTDTQYF.

The V and J genes are TRBV7-9 and TRBJ1-1; tentative D call: TRBD1 (5 bases). Looked up from germline, CDR1 is SEHNR and CDR2 is FQNEAQ (reference sequence). The CDR3 has 16 residues. The V gene lost 5 bases and the J gene lost 2 bases, with 18 bases spanning the gap. CDR3: CASSHPTWGINTEAFF. Written as DNA, the CDR3 is TGTGCCAGCAGCCACCCCACCTGGGGCATCAACACTGAAGCTTTCTTT. The full variable domain, with the rest looked up from reference TRBV7-9 and TRBJ1-1, is DTGVSQNPRHKITKRGQNVTFRCDPISEHNRLYWYRQTLGQGPEFLTYFQNEAQLEKSRLLSDRFSAERPKGSFSTLEIQRTEQGDSAMYLCASSHPTWGINTEAFFGQGTRLTVV.

Note on this clonotype: A much larger clonotype is one base distant, so this may be a read error. This chain links TRBV12-3 or TRBV12-4 with TRBJ2-5; tentatively, D is TRBD1 (6 bases). The length of the CDR3 is 13 residues. CDR3 DNA: TGTGTCAGCAGTTCGGGACATCAAGAGACCCAGTACTTC. Translated, it gives CVSSSGHQETQYF.

This clonotype was observed at least ten times. V usage is TRBV10-2 and J usage is TRBJ1-1; 10 bases are a match to TRBD1. Germline-derived CDR1 and CDR2 are WSHSY and SAAADI. J lost 5 bases, V lost 8 bases, and 2 bases had no gene match. CDR3 length: 12 amino acids. The CDR3 here is CASGQGGTEAFF. The CDR3 nucleotides read TGCGCCAGCGGACAGGGGGGAACTGAAGCTTTCTTT.

The chain has TRBV12-5 and TRBJ2-5; D not resolved. Trimming cost V 6 bases and J 5 bases, with 16 bases left between them. CDR1 and CDR2 (germline): LGHNT, FRNRAP. The CDR3 totals 14 residues. CDR3 in amino acids: CASGPEPYWETQYF. CDR3 nucleotide sequence: TGTGCTAGTGGCCCTGAACCCTATTGGGAGACCCAGTACTTC. Full variable domain (rest looked up from reference TRBV12-5 and TRBJ2-5): DARVTQTPRHKVTEMGQEVTMRCQPILGHNTVFWYRQTMMQGLELLAYFRNRAPLDDSGMPKDRFSAEMPDATLATLKIQPSEPRDSAVYFCASGPEPYWETQYFGPGTRLLVL.

The chain joins TRBV28 to TRBJ2-3; TRBD1 aligns across 7 bases. V was clipped by 8 bases and J by 0 bases; unmatched bases: 5. The CDR3 contains 14 residues. Germline CDR1 and CDR2: MDHEN and SYDVKM. Here the CDR3 DNA reads TGTGCCAGCTCCCGGGACAGAAGCACAGATACGCAGTATTTT. It translates to CASSRDRSTDTQYF.

In its sample, this clonotype was seen a few times. The chain uses TRBV6-5 and TRBJ1-1; no clear D gene. Per the germline V gene, CDR1 is MNHEY and CDR2 is SVGAGI. The V end lost 2 bases, the J end lost 12 bases, and 10 bases lay between the germline ends. This CDR3 has 11 amino acids. CDR3 sequence (DNA): TGTGCCAGCAGTTACGGCCAGTTGACTTTCTTT. This translates into CASSYGQLTFF.

This clonotype was seen a handful of times. The chain couples TRBV12-3 or TRBV12-4 to TRBJ2-1; D is undetermined. The CDR3 contains 12 residues. V shed 6 bases and J shed 12 bases, with 15 bases lying between them. CDR3 sequence reads: CASRAPYPGQFF. CDR3 DNA sequence: TGTGCCAGCAGAGCACCCTACCCAGGGCAGTTCTTC.

The rearrangement joins TRBV5-1 to TRBJ2-1; D is perhaps TRBD2 (7 bases). CDR1 is SGHRS, CDR2 YFSETQ, per germline. V was cut by 3 bases and J by 5 bases, with 12 bases left in between. CDR3 length equals 14 residues. CDR3 in DNA: TGCGCCAGCAGCTGGAGGGGGGGTAACAATGAGCAGTTCTTC. Amino acids: CASSWRGGNNEQFF.

This clonotype was counted ten times or more. The V call is TRBV7-8, the J call TRBJ1-5, with 7 bases that match TRBD1. The V gene end was trimmed by 1 base and the J gene end by 5 bases; junction bases not matched to a gene: 5. The germline CDR1 and CDR2 sequences are SGHVS and FQNEAQ. CDR3 length: 15 amino acids. The CDR3 loop reads CASSLDRDRYQPQHF. For the CDR3, the DNA is TGTGCCAGCAGCTTAGATCGGGACAGATATCAGCCCCAGCATTTT.